Following are 10 T cell receptor beta chains from one sample sequenced in a study of T cells in Graves' hyperthyroidism and ophthalmopathy. It was RNA transcripts that yielded the amplified TCR beta CDR3 regions. In the first-round RT-PCR of the TCR CDR3, the HTBI primer set was used. TCRdb itself ran the multiplex PCR reads through MiXCR, one entry per CDR3 protein. The table shows about 840,000 distinct CDR3 sequences, with roughly 40% occurring only once. What was sequenced was blood. The receptors shown here come from a man younger than 35 with Graves' hyperthyroidism.

The chain links TRBV6-2 or TRBV6-3 to TRBJ2-7; D unresolved. The germline gives CDR1 MNHEY, CDR2 SVGEGT. The CDR3 sequence is 12 residues long. V dropped 0 bases and J dropped 2 bases, with 2 bases sitting between them. CDR3: CASSYSAYEQYF. The CDR3 region has the DNA TGTGCCAGCAGTTACTCAGCCTACGAGCAGTACTTC.

This clonotype was seen ten or more times. The V call is TRBV29-1, the J call TRBJ2-7, with D perhaps matching TRBD1 (5 bases). V lost 6 bases and J lost 3, with 9 bases in between. This CDR3 has 11 residues. The germline V gene has CDR1 SQVTM and CDR2 ANQGSEA. The CDR3 nucleotides are TGCAGCGTGGGGCTCGACTACGAGCAGTACTTC. Encoded protein: CSVGLDYEQYF.

This clonotype came up a few times. The chain employs TRBV5-1 and TRBJ2-6; 8 bases are shared with TRBD1. Germline lookup yields CDR1 SGHRS and CDR2 YFSETQ. The CDR3 is 15 amino acids. Unmatched junction bases numbered 2, after V lost 6 bases and J lost 0 bases. CDR3: CASTQGASGANVLTF. Written as DNA, the CDR3 is TGCGCCAGCACCCAGGGGGCCTCTGGGGCCAACGTCCTGACTTTC.

The chain joins TRBV6-1 to TRBJ2-7, with TRBD1 matching 7 bases. The CDR3 has 16 amino acids. Germline assignment: CDR1 MNHNS and CDR2 SASEGT. V was pared by 4 bases and J by 3 bases, with 12 bases of the junction left unmatched. CDR3 loop: CASSGRTGRTHYEQYF. DNA of the CDR3: TGTGCCAGCAGTGGGAGGACAGGCCGTACTCACTACGAGCAGTACTTC.

The table lists this clonotype with a count of one. The chain joins TRBV12-3 or TRBV12-4 to TRBJ1-4; D unclear. CDR3 length equals 17 residues. V lost 5 bases and J 3 bases, leaving 19 bases between the germline ends. The DNA for the CDR3 is TGTGCCAGCAGTGAGGGCAGGTATCCTTGGCCTAATGAAAAACTGTTTTTT. Translation: CASSEGRYPWPNEKLFF.

The chain carries TRBV19 and TRBJ2-5, with 7 bases aligning to TRBD2. The germline gives CDR1 LNHDA, CDR2 SQIVND (reference sequence). Unmatched junction bases numbered 20, after V lost 11 bases and J lost 8 bases. This CDR3 has 15 amino acids. CDR3 residues: CAWSPLAGDVGTQYF. For the CDR3, the DNA is TGTGCCTGGAGTCCTCTGGCGGGAGACGTTGGAACCCAGTACTTC.

This clonotype was recorded many times. The V and J genes are TRBV5-6 and TRBJ1-2; no definite D call. The CDR3 is 13 residues long. In germline, CDR1 is SGHDT, CDR2 YYEEEE. The CDR3 DNA reads as TGTGTCTCACTATTGCGGGCGGGCGATGGCTACACCTTC. Its translation: CVSLLRAGDGYTF.

This CDR3 is CSVETSGGNTGELFF. In DNA form, the CDR3 reads TGCAGCGTTGAAACTAGCGGGGGGAACACCGGGGAGCTGTTTTTT. The rearrangement uses TRBV29-1 and TRBJ2-2; TRBD2 aligns across 11 bases. The V gene's germline CDR1 is SQVTM and CDR2 ANQGSEA. There are 15 residues in the CDR3. V lost 2 bases and J lost 1; bases outside the gene matches: 0.

This clonotype was counted at least ten times. The chain uses TRBV5-8 and TRBJ2-5; 8 positions agree with TRBD2. CDR3 length equals 14 residues. Germline V lookup: CDR1 SGHTS, CDR2 YDEGEE. Unmatched junction bases numbered 6, after V lost 3 bases and J lost 5 bases. For the CDR3, the DNA is TGTGCCAGCAGCTCTACTAGCGGCAAGGAGACCCAGTACTTC. Translation: CASSSTSGKETQYF.

This clonotype appeared a few times. This rearrangement joins TRBV4-2 to TRBJ1-4; D might be TRBD1 (5 bases). The CDR3 length is 17 residues. Trimming pared 0 bases from V and 5 bases from J, leaving 16 bases between. Germline V gene data show CDR1 as LGHNA and CDR2 as YNFKEQ. The DNA for the CDR3 is TGTGCCAGCAGCCAAGATGGGATTGGGGGGACGAATGAAAAACTGTTTTTT. It encodes CASSQDGIGGTNEKLFF.